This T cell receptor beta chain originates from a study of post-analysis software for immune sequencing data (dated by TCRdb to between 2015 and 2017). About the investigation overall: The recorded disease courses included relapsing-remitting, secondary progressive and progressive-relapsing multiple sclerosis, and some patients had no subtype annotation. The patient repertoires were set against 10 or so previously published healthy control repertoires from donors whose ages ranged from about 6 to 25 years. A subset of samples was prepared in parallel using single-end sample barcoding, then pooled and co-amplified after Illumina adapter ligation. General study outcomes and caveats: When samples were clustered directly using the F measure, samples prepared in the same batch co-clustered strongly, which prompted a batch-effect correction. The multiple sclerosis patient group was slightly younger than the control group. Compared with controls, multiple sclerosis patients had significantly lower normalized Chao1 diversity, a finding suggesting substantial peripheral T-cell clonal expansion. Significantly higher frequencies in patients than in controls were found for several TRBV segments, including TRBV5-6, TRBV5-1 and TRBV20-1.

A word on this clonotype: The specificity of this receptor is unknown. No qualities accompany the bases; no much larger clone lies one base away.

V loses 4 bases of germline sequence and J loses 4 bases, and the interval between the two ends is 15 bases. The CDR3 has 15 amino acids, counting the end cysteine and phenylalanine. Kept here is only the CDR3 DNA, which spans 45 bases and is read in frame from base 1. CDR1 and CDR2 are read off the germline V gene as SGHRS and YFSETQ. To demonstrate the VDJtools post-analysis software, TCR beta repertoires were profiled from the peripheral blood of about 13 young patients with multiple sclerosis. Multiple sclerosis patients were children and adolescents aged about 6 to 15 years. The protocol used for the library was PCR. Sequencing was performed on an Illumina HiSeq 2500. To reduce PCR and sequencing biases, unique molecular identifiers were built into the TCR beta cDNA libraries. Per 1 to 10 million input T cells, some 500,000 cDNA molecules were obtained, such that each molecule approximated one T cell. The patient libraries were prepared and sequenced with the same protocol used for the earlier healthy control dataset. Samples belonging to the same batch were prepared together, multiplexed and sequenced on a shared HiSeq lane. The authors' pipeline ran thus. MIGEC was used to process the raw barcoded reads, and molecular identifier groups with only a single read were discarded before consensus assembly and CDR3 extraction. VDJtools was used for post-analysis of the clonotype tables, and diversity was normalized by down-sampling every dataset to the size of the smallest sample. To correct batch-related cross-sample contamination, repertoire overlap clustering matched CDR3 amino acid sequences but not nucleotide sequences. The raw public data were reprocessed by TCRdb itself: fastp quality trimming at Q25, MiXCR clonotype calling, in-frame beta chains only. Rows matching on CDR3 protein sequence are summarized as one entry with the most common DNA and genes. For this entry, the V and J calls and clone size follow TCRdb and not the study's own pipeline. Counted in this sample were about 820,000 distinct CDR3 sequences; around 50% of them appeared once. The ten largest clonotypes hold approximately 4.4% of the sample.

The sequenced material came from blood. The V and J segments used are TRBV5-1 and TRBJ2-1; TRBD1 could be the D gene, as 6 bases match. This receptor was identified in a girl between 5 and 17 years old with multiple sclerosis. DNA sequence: TGCGCCAGCAGCAAAACAGGGACGGGGTACAATGAGCAGTTCTTC. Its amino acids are CASSKTGTGYNEQFF.